Each of the 26 T cell receptor beta chains below was sequenced from the same sample in a study of early T cells in non-severe SARS-CoV-2 infection. MiXCR, run by TCRdb on the 5' RACE reads, gives a single entry per CDR3 protein. The sample contains tens of thousands of distinct CDR3 sequences, about 10% of which appear only once. Specimen: whole blood. Every receptor here comes from an adult who was a healthcare worker with PCR-confirmed SARS-CoV-2 infection or an uninfected control (not recorded which).

Many counts were recorded for this clonotype. The chain employs TRBV10-3 and TRBJ2-5, with 8 bases identical to TRBD2. The CDR3 consists of 13 residues. The junction had 5 bases not matched to a gene; V was cut back by 7 bases and J by 4 bases. The V gene's germline CDR1 is ENHRY and CDR2 SYGVKD. In DNA form, the CDR3 reads TGTGCCATCAACTCCGGGGGGGTAGAGACCCAGTACTTC. This encodes CAINSGGVETQYF.

V and J are TRBV7-8 and TRBJ2-4; 8 nucleotides match TRBD2. With 1 base clipped from V and 1 base from J, the junction kept 3 bases outside the gene matches. The germline CDR1 and CDR2 sequences are SGHVS and FQNEAQ. This CDR3 is 16 amino acids long. CDR3 coding DNA: TGTGCCAGCAGCTTAGACGGGAGGGCCGCCAAAAACATTCAGTACTTC. It is translated as CASSLDGRAAKNIQYF.

The genes are TRBV6-4 and TRBJ2-1, with D unclear. Trimming shortened V by 0 bases and J by 0 bases, and 9 bases separated the two germline ends. The CDR3 is made up of 16 amino acids. The germline V gene encodes CDR1 MRHNA and CDR2 SNTAGT. The CDR3 bases are TGTGCCAGCAGTGACTCGTATCAAAGCTCCTACAATGAGCAGTTCTTC. It translates to CASSDSYQSSYNEQFF.

This chain joins TRBV6-4 and TRBJ2-7, with TRBD2 matching over 7 bases. J was trimmed by 3 bases and V by 6 bases; bases with no gene match: 8. The CDR3 is 14 residues long. The V gene's germline CDR1 is MRHNA and CDR2 SNTAGT. CDR3 residues: CASRGAGYCYEQYF. The CDR3 nucleotides read TGTGCCAGCAGGGGAGCGGGATATTGCTACGAGCAGTACTTC.

This clonotype was counted ten times or more. This sequence joins TRBV13 and TRBJ1-2, with D perhaps matching TRBD1 (6 bases). The V and J ends lost 5 bases and 5 bases respectively, with 12 bases between them. CDR3 length: 13 amino acids. Germline V gene sequence: CDR1 PRHDT, CDR2 FYEKMQ (reference sequence). The CDR3 here is CASSPRQAYGYTF. CDR3 coding DNA: TGTGCCAGCAGCCCCCGACAGGCTTATGGCTACACCTTC.

In its sample, this clonotype was seen a few times. This sequence joins TRBV7-2 and TRBJ2-2; 7 positions match TRBD1. Germline V CDR1 and CDR2: SGHTA, FQGNSA. The V gene end was trimmed by 8 bases and the J gene end by 7 bases; junction bases not matched to a gene: 16. The CDR3 spans 16 residues. The CDR3 bases are TGTGCCAGCCGCACGACCGGGACAGAGTTTTACGGGGAGCTGTTTTTT. Amino acids: CASRTTGTEFYGELFF.

The sample holds many counts of this clonotype. This chain uses TRBV2 with TRBJ1-5, with D unresolved. The ends were cut back, 3 bases at V and 6 bases at J, with 18 bases in the middle. This CDR3 spans 16 amino acids. CDR1 is SNHLY and CDR2 is FYNNEI in the germline V gene. This chain's CDR3 is CASSERRAQFSQPQHF. CDR3 coding DNA: TGTGCCAGCAGTGAGAGGAGGGCTCAGTTTAGTCAGCCCCAGCATTTT. The full variable domain, its missing parts supplied by reference TRBV2 and TRBJ1-5, is EPEVTQTPSHQVTQMGQEVILRCVPISNHLYFYWYRQILGQKVEFLVSFYNNEISEKSEIFDDQFSVERPDGSNFTLKIRSTKLEDSAMYFCASSERRAQFSQPQHFGDGTRLSIL.

This clonotype was found many times. This chain links TRBV6-2 or TRBV6-3 with TRBJ2-5; tentatively, D is TRBD2 (5 bases). The V gene lost 7 bases and the J gene lost 5 bases, with 20 bases spanning the gap. The CDR3 has 15 amino acids. Germline loops: CDR1 MNHEY, CDR2 SVGEGT. This CDR3 reads CASKAVPPGGETQYF. CDR3 bases: TGTGCCAGCAAAGCGGTACCCCCCGGCGGGGAGACCCAGTACTTC.

This clonotype was counted between two and nine times. The chain is built from TRBV6-1 and TRBJ2-3, with TRBD2 identical over 13 bases. Trimming removed 11 bases from V and 4 bases from J; junction bases left unmatched: 6. Germline assignment: CDR1 MNHNS and CDR2 SASEGT. The CDR3 loop spans 14 amino acids. CDR3 sequence: CAGTSGESADTQYF. DNA of the CDR3: TGTGCCGGGACTAGCGGGGAGAGCGCAGATACGCAGTATTTT.

Many counts were recorded for this clonotype. The chain couples TRBV18 to TRBJ2-3, with 10 bases fitting TRBD2. The CDR3 loop spans 17 amino acids. V was pared by 3 bases and J by 6 bases, with 12 bases of the junction left unmatched. Germline V gene lookup returns CDR1 KGHSH and CDR2 LQKENI. The CDR3 sequence: CASSPLAGDLARDTQYF. CDR3 bases: TGTGCCAGCTCACCCCTAGCGGGGGACCTAGCGAGGGATACGCAGTATTTT.

In this sample, this clonotype turned up many times. Its ends do not fully match the called genes, so a read error is possible. The chain links TRBV7-9 to TRBJ2-2; TRBD1 aligns across 9 bases. This CDR3 comprises 15 residues. Germline lookup yields CDR1 SEHNR and CDR2 FQNEAQ (reference sequence). CDR3 sequence: CASSTGTGNPGELFF. CDR3 nucleotide sequence: TGTGCCAGCAGCACCGGGACAGGGAACCCCGGGGAGCTGTTTTTT.

This clonotype showed up just a few times. Written as DNA, the CDR3 is TGTGCCAGCAGCGTAAAGGCCCATGCTAACTATGGCTACACCTTC. This codes for CASSVKAHANYGYTF. V and J are TRBV5-4 and TRBJ1-2, with D uncertain. V lost 4 bases and J lost 0, with 13 bases in between. Germline values: CDR1 SGHNT, CDR2 YYREEE (reference sequence). This CDR3 spans 15 amino acids.

A few counts support this clonotype. The rearrangement joins TRBV2 to TRBJ2-1; tentative D call: TRBD2 (5 bases). CDR3 length: 16 amino acids. Per germline, CDR1 SNHLY and CDR2 FYNNEI. V lost 5 bases and J lost 0, with 14 bases in between. As DNA, the CDR3 is TGTGCCAGCAGTAGTAGCGTCCTGTCCTCCTACAATGAGCAGTTCTTC. Translation: CASSSSVLSSYNEQFF.

A few counts support this clonotype. The CDR3 loop is CASSRQVGEKLFF. For the CDR3, the DNA is TGTGCCAGCTCCCGACAGGTTGGGGAAAAACTGTTTTTT. V usage is TRBV27 and J usage is TRBJ1-4, with D possibly TRBD1 on 6 matching bases. Trimming took 8 bases from V and 8 from J, leaving 15 bases between them. This CDR3 comprises 13 residues. The germline gives CDR1 MNHEY, CDR2 SMNVEV (reference sequence).

The chain uses TRBV6-2 or TRBV6-3 and TRBJ2-7; 8 nucleotides align to TRBD2. The germline CDR1 and CDR2 sequences are MNHEY and SVGEGT. V gave up 2 bases and J gave up 3 bases; unmatched junction bases: 3. There are 14 residues in the CDR3. CDR3: CASSYVLAGYEQYF. The CDR3 region has the DNA TGTGCCAGCAGTTACGTGCTAGCGGGCTACGAGCAGTACTTC.

This clonotype was observed a few times. The V and J genes are TRBV2 and TRBJ1-3; D gene ambiguous. CDR1 and CDR2 (germline): SNHLY, FYNNEI. This CDR3 is built from 13 residues. The V gene lost 4 bases and the J gene lost 4 bases, with 8 bases spanning the gap. The CDR3 nucleotides read TGTGCCAGCAGTGTCGCACGAGGAAACACCATATATTTT. This codes for CASSVARGNTIYF.

The V gene is TRBV29-1, the J gene TRBJ2-5; 8 bases agree with TRBD1. Germline CDR1 reads SQVTM; CDR2 reads ANQGSEA. V was pared by 0 bases and J by 5 bases, with 5 bases of the junction left unmatched. CDR3 length: 14 amino acids. CDR3 loop: CSVEDRGLRETQYF. The CDR3 region has the DNA TGCAGCGTTGAAGACAGGGGGCTTCGGGAGACCCAGTACTTC.

The gene calls are TRBV7-3 and TRBJ2-1; a weak D match, TRBD2 (6 bases). V was clipped by 5 bases and J by 3 bases, with 17 bases between them. The CDR3 extends over 16 amino acids. Germline CDR1 SGHTA, CDR2 FQGTGA. CDR3 in amino acids: CASSPQPGLDYNEQFF. DNA of the CDR3: TGTGCCAGCAGCCCTCAACCGGGACTCGACTACAATGAGCAGTTCTTC.

This clonotype was counted a few times. This chain connects TRBV12-3 or TRBV12-4 to TRBJ2-7; a possible D gene is TRBD1 (6 bases). Trimming left V 6 bases short and J 3 bases short, with 15 bases between. CDR3 length equals 14 residues. The CDR3 loop is CASSSGAPYYEQYF. Written as DNA, the CDR3 is TGTGCCAGCAGCTCAGGGGCCCCCTACTACGAGCAGTACTTC.

This clonotype showed up just a few times. V usage is TRBV29-1 and J usage is TRBJ2-5; D is ambiguous. The V end lost 4 bases, the J end lost 5 bases, and 5 bases lay between the germline ends. In germline, CDR1 is SQVTM, CDR2 ANQGSEA. The CDR3 is 10 residues long. The CDR3 DNA reads as TGCAGCGTTGGGACGGAGACCCAGTACTTC. Translating it yields CSVGTETQYF. The variable domain in full, with the rest retrieved from reference TRBV29-1 and TRBJ2-5, is SAVISQKPSRDICQRGTSLTIQCQVDSQVTMMFWYRQQPGQSLTLIATANQGSEATYESGFVIDKFPISRPNLTFSTLTVSNMSPEDSSIYLCSVGTETQYFGPGTRLLVL.

This clonotype ranks as medium-sized (0.01 to 0.1%). The rearrangement links TRBV6-2 or TRBV6-3 to TRBJ1-1; D remains ambiguous. The CDR3 consists of 14 residues. CDR1 and CDR2 (germline): MNHEY, SVGEGT. V gave up 5 bases and J gave up 1 base, with 11 bases separating them. The chain's CDR3 is CASSRDGENTEAFF. CDR3 coding DNA: TGTGCCAGCAGTCGTGACGGGGAGAACACTGAAGCTTTCTTT.

This clonotype was seen repeatedly, ten times or more. The V call is TRBV12-5, the J call TRBJ1-1; D may be TRBD1 (6 bases). The length of the CDR3 is 12 residues. Germline lookup yields CDR1 LGHNT and CDR2 FRNRAP. Trimming shortened V by 5 bases and J by 4 bases, and 8 bases separated the two germline ends. This CDR3 reads CASGTGFTEAFF. The CDR3 nucleotides read TGTGCTAGTGGTACAGGGTTCACTGAAGCTTTCTTT.

This clonotype was counted ten times or more. The CDR3 is CASSPSTGFRDQPQHF. CDR3 coding DNA: TGTGCCAGCAGTCCCTCGACAGGGTTCCGTGATCAGCCCCAGCATTTT. The chain uses TRBV7-9 and TRBJ1-5; the match to TRBD1 covers 7 bases. Germline V CDR1 and CDR2: SEHNR, FQNEAQ (reference sequence). The CDR3 runs 16 residues. Germline trimming cut 6 bases from V and 5 bases from J; bases unmatched to any gene: 13. The variable domain in full, completed from reference TRBV7-9 and TRBJ1-5, reads DTGVSQNPRHKITKRGQNVTFRCDPISEHNRLYWYRQTLGQGPEFLTYFQNEAQLEKSRLLSDRFSAERPKGSFSTLEIQRTEQGDSAMYLCASSPSTGFRDQPQHFGDGTRLSIL.

This clonotype was seen a handful of times. The genes are TRBV19 and TRBJ2-7, with D perhaps TRBD1 (7 bases). Germline values: CDR1 LNHDA, CDR2 SQIVND (reference sequence). The ends were cut back, 1 base at V and 2 bases at J, with 12 bases in the middle. The CDR3 is 15 amino acids. In DNA form, the CDR3 reads TGTGCCAGTAGTATAGCGGGGGACAGTGCCTACGAGCAGTACTTC. This sequence encodes CASSIAGDSAYEQYF.

Only a few counts were recorded for this clonotype. The CDR3: CSARPGQGAFEQYF. In nucleotides, the CDR3 is TGCAGTGCTAGGCCGGGACAGGGGGCCTTTGAGCAGTACTTC. The J gene is TRBJ2-7, the V gene TRBV20-1, with 12 bases lining up with TRBD1. Trimming removed 3 bases from V and 7 bases from J; junction bases left unmatched: 7. CDR3 length: 14 amino acids. Per germline, CDR1 DFQATT and CDR2 SNEGSKA (reference sequence).

This clonotype was seen at least ten times. V and J are TRBV5-6 and TRBJ1-2; D uncertain. Germline assignment: CDR1 SGHDT and CDR2 YYEEEE. CDR3 length: 15 residues. The V gene lost 4 bases and the J gene lost 1 base, with 14 bases spanning the gap. CDR3 bases: TGTGCCAGCAGCCTTCTCACAGCGAATAACTATGGCTACACCTTC. It is translated as CASSLLTANNYGYTF.